The present entry profiles one T cell receptor beta chain with its context. What it recognizes is unknown. This sample stems from a study of cytomegalovirus exposure and HLA in healthy donors. Broader study findings: In a later analysis, most CMV-associated TCR beta chains appeared HLA-restricted.

Both 60 Vbeta primers and 13 Jbeta primers went into the PCR. The data were produced by immunoSEQ multiplex PCR, yet TCRdb's version contains in-frame clones alone and is incomplete. The repertoire table contains about 190,000 clones. CDR3 size: 11 residues. Trimming removed 6 bases at V and 5 bases at J, with 5 bases between. The germline V gene encodes CDR1 MDHEN and CDR2 SYDVKM. Likely unrecorded immune exposures existed in these nominally healthy donors. Sequenced material: PBMCs. This clonotype originated in a woman aged 25 to 39 in good health and CMV-seropositive. The gene calls are TRBV28 and TRBJ1-5; D not resolved. The CDR3 coding sequence is TGTGCCAGCAGCTATTATCAGCCCCAGCATTTT. This translates into CASSYYQPQHF.